This TCR beta chain came from a study of control samples from healthy donors and cancer patients. The V gene's germline CDR1 is SGHTA and CDR2 FQGNSA. The CDR3 is 16 residues long. Losses at the gene ends were 5 bases for V and 4 bases for J; bases not matched to a gene: 4. Assay: immunoSEQ multiplex PCR; the TCRdb copy retains only in-frame clones and omits some. The table records approximately 120,000 clones, around 86% of them present only once. Specimen: blood. The sequence came from a man between 35 and 55 years old in good health. This chain uses TRBV7-2 with TRBJ2-3; 15 positions agree with TRBD2. In DNA, the CDR3 is TGTGCCAGCAGCGGACTAGCGGGGGGGAGATCAGATACGCAGTATTTT. This translates into CASSGLAGGRSDTQYF.